The 14 T cell receptor beta chains below come from one sample, sequenced in a study of T cell responses to AZD1222 COVID-19 vaccine. Method: immunoSEQ multiplex PCR; TCRdb's copy keeps in-frame clones and lacks some. This table holds 100,000 or so clones, roughly 84% found once. The sequencing used peripheral blood, collected on day 0 of AZD1222 vaccination. These receptor sequences come from an adult in good health.

This chain connects TRBV13 to TRBJ2-5, with D possibly called TRBD1 or TRBD2 (5 bases each). The CDR3 is 17 amino acids. Trimming cost V 3 bases and J 2 bases, with 19 bases left between them. In germline, CDR1 is PRHDT, CDR2 FYEKMQ (reference sequence). CDR3 sequence: CASSFAHRLRTQETQYF. The CDR3 DNA sequence: TGTGCCAGCAGCTTCGCCCACAGGTTGCGGACTCAAGAGACCCAGTACTTC.

This sequence joins TRBV5-1 and TRBJ2-1; D gene uncertain. Trimming shortened V by 0 bases and J by 0 bases, and 10 bases separated the two germline ends. This CDR3 spans 16 amino acids. Germline V gives CDR1 SGHRS, CDR2 YFSETQ. CDR3 coding DNA: TGCGCCAGCAGCTTGGGGCCGACCAGCTCCTACAATGAGCAGTTCTTC. This sequence encodes CASSLGPTSSYNEQFF.

This rearrangement joins TRBV6-5 to TRBJ2-3; perhaps TRBD2 as D (5 bases). The CDR3 is 13 residues long. V lost 8 bases, J lost 0 bases, and 9 bases lay in between. Germline CDR1 MNHEY, CDR2 SVGAGI. Here the CDR3 reads CASRRDSTDTQYF. The CDR3 DNA is TGTGCCAGCCGCCGGGATAGCACAGATACGCAGTATTTT.

This chain links TRBV5-6 with TRBJ2-7; 12 nucleotides agree with TRBD2. Unmatched junction bases numbered 6, after V lost 4 bases and J lost 1 base. This CDR3 is built from 16 residues. Germline loops: CDR1 SGHDT, CDR2 YYEEEE. Here the CDR3 reads CASSPGLAGSSYEQYF. CDR3 DNA: TGTGCCAGCAGCCCTGGACTAGCGGGATCTTCCTACGAGCAGTACTTC.

The chain links TRBV28 to TRBJ1-2, with TRBD1 matching 7 bases. Germline CDR1 MDHEN, CDR2 SYDVKM. With V trimmed by 2 bases and J by 4 bases, 4 bases remained unmatched. The CDR3 is made up of 14 amino acids. The CDR3 reads CASSLGGGSYGYTF. The CDR3 DNA sequence: TGTGCCAGCAGTTTAGGAGGGGGCAGCTATGGCTACACCTTC.

The chain combines TRBV19 with TRBJ1-1, with D maybe TRBD1 (6 bases). Between the trimmed V and J ends, which lost 3 bases and 0 bases, there was a span of 14 bases. The length of the CDR3 is 16 residues. Per the germline V gene, CDR1 is LNHDA and CDR2 is SQIVND (reference sequence). The CDR3 protein is CASSMGGQLMNTEAFF. The CDR3 region has the DNA TGTGCCAGTAGTATGGGAGGACAGCTCATGAACACTGAAGCTTTCTTT.

The sample holds one count of this clone. The chain couples TRBV5-1 to TRBJ1-2, with D unclear. V lost 4 bases, J lost 1 base, and 14 bases lay in between. Germline assignment: CDR1 SGHRS and CDR2 YFSETQ. The CDR3 sequence is 15 residues long. For the CDR3, the DNA is TGCGCCAGCAGCCCGTTTCGGGGTGGTAACTATGGCTACACCTTC. It yields the protein CASSPFRGGNYGYTF.

This clone was detected once. The rearrangement joins TRBV19 to TRBJ2-7; D possibly corresponds to TRBD2 (5 bases). This CDR3 has 13 residues. The germline V gene encodes CDR1 LNHDA and CDR2 SQIVND (reference sequence). V was shortened by 3 bases and J by 4 bases, with 10 bases between the two germline ends. In nucleotides, the CDR3 is TGTGCCAGTAGTATCCGCACGGGGTACGAGCAGTACTTC. It translates to CASSIRTGYEQYF.

The J gene is TRBJ2-7, the V gene TRBV5-1, with 10 bases fitting TRBD1. Germline lookup yields CDR1 SGHRS and CDR2 YFSETQ. This CDR3 comprises 15 residues. V trimming: 4 bases; J trimming: 8 bases; junction bases outside the gene matches: 12. The CDR3 loop reads CASSITGTGEEKQYF. DNA for the CDR3: TGCGCCAGCAGCATTACCGGGACAGGGGAGGAAAAGCAGTACTTC.

V and J are TRBV4-1 and TRBJ1-4, with D maybe TRBD1 (6 bases). Trimming left V 1 base short and J 8 bases short, with 14 bases between. Germline values: CDR1 MGHRA, CDR2 YSYEKL. The CDR3 runs 15 residues. The CDR3 spells CASSQGRGAGEKLFF. CDR3 nucleotides: TGCGCCAGCAGCCAAGGCCGGGGGGCTGGGGAAAAACTGTTTTTT.

The chain uses TRBV5-1 and TRBJ1-1; D is unresolved. The V gene's germline CDR1 is SGHRS and CDR2 YFSETQ. Trimming left V 7 bases short and J 7 bases short, with 14 bases between. This CDR3 comprises 12 residues. The CDR3 nucleotides are TGCGCCAGCGCGATCAAGGAGGGTGAAGCTTTCTTT. It specifies CASAIKEGEAFF.

The J gene is TRBJ1-2, the V gene TRBV28; D possibly corresponds to TRBD1 (5 bases). The length of the CDR3 is 16 residues. Trimming removed 3 bases at V and 4 bases at J, with 18 bases between. Germline V gene sequence: CDR1 MDHEN, CDR2 SYDVKM. CDR3 bases: TGTGCCAGCAGTTTGGTCCCCCGGGGGAGGAGCTATGGCTACACCTTC. This codes for CASSLVPRGRSYGYTF.

The chain joins TRBV11-2 to TRBJ2-3, with D possibly matching TRBD2 (5 bases). V was cut by 3 bases and J by 4 bases, with 11 bases left in between. Germline V lookup: CDR1 SGHAT, CDR2 FQNNGV. This CDR3 is 14 amino acids long. CDR3 sequence (DNA): TGTGCCAGCAGCTTGGGAGCTAAACCAGATACGCAGTATTTT. This encodes CASSLGAKPDTQYF.

The chain is built from TRBV5-4 and TRBJ1-2; D unresolved. This CDR3 spans 14 amino acids. Germline CDR1 SGHNT, CDR2 YYREEE (reference sequence). The germline V and J ends were trimmed by 6 bases and 4 bases, with 16 bases remaining between them. The CDR3 sequence is CASTWSLESYGYTF. DNA of the CDR3: TGTGCCAGCACCTGGAGTTTGGAGTCCTATGGCTACACCTTC.